The subject of this entry is one TCR beta chain. The antigen is undetermined. The PCR made use of 60 Vbeta and 13 Jbeta primers. Assay: immunoSEQ multiplex PCR; the TCRdb copy retains only in-frame clones and omits some. The data hold almost 200,000 clones, with about 85% observed a single time. J lost 0 bases, V lost 4 bases, and 0 bases had no gene match. CDR3 size: 13 residues. Germline lookup yields CDR1 ENHRY and CDR2 SYGVKD. The sample originates from a study of cytomegalovirus exposure and HLA in healthy donors. Study information: Researchers found that 81% of about 400 genotyped donors fell within the Caucasian-associated ancestry cluster.

Study-wide results and caveats: Reported findings show TCR beta sequences accurately forecast HLA-A and HLA-B alleles in most subjects.

The sequencing sample was made of PBMCs. This clonotype originated in a male donor in good health and CMV-seropositive. This sequence joins TRBV10-3 and TRBJ2-7, with 7 bases matching TRBD1. CDR3 nucleotides: TGTGCCATCAGTGGGGACAGCTCCTACGAGCAGTACTTC. Amino acid sequence: CAISGDSSYEQYF.